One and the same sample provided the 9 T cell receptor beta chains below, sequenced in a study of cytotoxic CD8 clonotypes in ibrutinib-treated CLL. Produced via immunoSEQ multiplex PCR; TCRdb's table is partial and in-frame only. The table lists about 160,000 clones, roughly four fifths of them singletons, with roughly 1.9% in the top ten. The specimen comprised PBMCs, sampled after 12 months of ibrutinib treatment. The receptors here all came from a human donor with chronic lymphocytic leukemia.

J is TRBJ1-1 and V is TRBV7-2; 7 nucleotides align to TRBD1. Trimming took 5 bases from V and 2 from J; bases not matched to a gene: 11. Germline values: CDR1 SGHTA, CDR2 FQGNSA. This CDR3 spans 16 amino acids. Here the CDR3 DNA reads TGTGCCAGCAGCCTACGAGGTGGGGACAGTAACACTGAAGCTTTCTTT. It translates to CASSLRGGDSNTEAFF.

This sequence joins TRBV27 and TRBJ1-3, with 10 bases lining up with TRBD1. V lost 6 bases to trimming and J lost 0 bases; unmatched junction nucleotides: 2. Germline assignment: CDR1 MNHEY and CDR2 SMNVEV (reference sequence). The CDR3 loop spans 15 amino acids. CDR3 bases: TGTGCCAGCAGGCGGACAGGGGGCTCTGGAAACACCATATATTTT. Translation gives CASRRTGGSGNTIYF.

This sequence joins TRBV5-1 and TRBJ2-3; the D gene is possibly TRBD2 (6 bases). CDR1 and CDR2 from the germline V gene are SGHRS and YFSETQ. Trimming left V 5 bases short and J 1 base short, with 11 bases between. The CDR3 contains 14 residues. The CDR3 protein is CASSGGARTDTQYF. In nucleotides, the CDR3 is TGCGCCAGCAGTGGCGGGGCTCGCACAGATACGCAGTATTTT. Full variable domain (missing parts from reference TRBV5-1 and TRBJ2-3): KAGVTQTPRYLIKTRGQQVTLSCSPISGHRSVSWYQQTPGQGLQFLFEYFSETQRNKGNFPGRFSGRQFSNSRSEMNVSTLELGDSALYLCASSGGARTDTQYFGPGTRLTVL.

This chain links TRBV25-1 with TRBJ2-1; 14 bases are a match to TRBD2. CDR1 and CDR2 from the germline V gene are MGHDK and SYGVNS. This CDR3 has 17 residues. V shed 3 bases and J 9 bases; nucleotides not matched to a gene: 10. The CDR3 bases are TGTGCCAGCAGTGACGCTGCGGGACTAGCGGGAGTTTTTGAGCAGTTCTTC. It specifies CASSDAAGLAGVFEQFF.

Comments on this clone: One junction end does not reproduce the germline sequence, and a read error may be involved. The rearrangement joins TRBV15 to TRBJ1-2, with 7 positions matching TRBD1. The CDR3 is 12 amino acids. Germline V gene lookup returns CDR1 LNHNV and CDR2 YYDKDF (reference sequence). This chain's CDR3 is CATSRDMGAGGF. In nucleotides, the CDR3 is TGTGCCACCAGCAGAGATATGGGGGCAGGGGGCTTC.

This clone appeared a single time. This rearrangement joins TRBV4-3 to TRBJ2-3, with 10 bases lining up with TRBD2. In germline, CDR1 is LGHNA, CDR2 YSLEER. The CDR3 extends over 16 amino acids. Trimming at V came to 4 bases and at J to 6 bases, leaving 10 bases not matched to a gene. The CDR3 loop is CASSLLAGVGSDTQYF. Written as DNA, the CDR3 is TGCGCCAGCAGCCTTCTAGCGGGAGTAGGTAGCGATACGCAGTATTTT.

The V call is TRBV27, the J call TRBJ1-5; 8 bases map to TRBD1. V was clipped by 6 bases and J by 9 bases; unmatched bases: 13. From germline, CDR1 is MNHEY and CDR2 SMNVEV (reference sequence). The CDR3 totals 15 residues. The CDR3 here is CASSTYRTGPTPQHF. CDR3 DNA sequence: TGTGCCAGCAGCACGTACCGGACAGGGCCTACGCCCCAGCATTTT.

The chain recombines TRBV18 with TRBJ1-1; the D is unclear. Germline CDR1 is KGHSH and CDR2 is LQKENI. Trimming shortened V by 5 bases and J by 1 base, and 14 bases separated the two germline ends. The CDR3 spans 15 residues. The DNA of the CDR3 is TGTGCCAGCTCATACTTCGAAAGAGGGAACACTGAAGCTTTCTTT. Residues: CASSYFERGNTEAFF.

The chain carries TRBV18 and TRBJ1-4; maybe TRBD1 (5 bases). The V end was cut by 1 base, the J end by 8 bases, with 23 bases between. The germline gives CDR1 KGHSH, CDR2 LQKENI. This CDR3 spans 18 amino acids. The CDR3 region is CASSPLGPEGRKGEKLFF. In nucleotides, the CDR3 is TGTGCCAGCTCACCACTCGGGCCGGAGGGACGAAAAGGGGAAAAACTGTTTTTT.